The 5 T cell receptor beta chains reported below all come from one sample, sequenced in a study of patients and donors after allogeneic stem cell transplantation. TCRdb itself ran the RT-PCR reads through MiXCR, one entry per CDR3 protein. The sample lists roughly 960,000 distinct CDR3 sequences, more than 15% seen once, with 6% in the top ten. The material sequenced was blood, either unsorted or a sorted T cell fraction (not recorded which). Receptors originate from a human donor who was either an allogeneic HSCT recipient or a stem cell or donor lymphocyte infusion donor (not recorded which). It is not recorded whose cells these are; they may come from a transplant donor.

This chain links TRBV20-1 with TRBJ1-2; D remains unclear. This CDR3 contains 13 residues. Germline loops: CDR1 DFQATT, CDR2 SNEGSKA (reference sequence). With 0 bases removed from V and 11 bases from J, the gap between germline ends came to 16 bases. The CDR3 sequence: CSARDQPAVGYTF. The CDR3 DNA reads TGCAGTGCTAGAGATCAGCCAGCGGTAGGGTACACCTTC.

This clonotype came up a few times. The chain combines TRBV5-1 with TRBJ2-2, with 7 bases lining up with TRBD1. Per the germline V gene, CDR1 is SGHRS and CDR2 is YFSETQ. The V gene end was trimmed by 3 bases and the J gene end by 9 bases; junction bases not matched to a gene: 11. The CDR3 is 15 amino acids. The CDR3 nucleotides read TGCGCCAGCAGCTCCGCCGGACAGGCGACCTGGGAGCTGTTTTTT. The encoded protein is CASSSAGQATWELFF.

This clonotype came up once. The V gene is TRBV21-1, the J gene TRBJ1-2. TRBV21-1 is a pseudogene segment. This CDR3 is built from 12 residues. This chain's CDR3 is CASSKGEGGYTF. DNA of the CDR3: TGTGCCAGCAGCAAAGGCGAGGGAGGCTACACCTTC.

The chain links TRBV12-3 or TRBV12-4 to TRBJ1-2; no reliable D call. The V end was cut by 2 bases, the J end by 8 bases, with 15 bases between. The CDR3 length is 14 residues. DNA of the CDR3: TGTGCCAGCAGTTTATTAGATAATCTATGGGGCTACACCTTC. This gives the protein CASSLLDNLWGYTF.

This clonotype was counted between two and nine times. The chain joins TRBV20-1 to TRBJ2-1; maybe TRBD2 (6 bases). CDR1 and CDR2 (germline): DFQATT, SNEGSKA (reference sequence). V lost 3 bases and J 2 bases, leaving 14 bases between the germline ends. This CDR3 has 15 residues. The CDR3 spells CSARGAGTTYNEQFF. Here the CDR3 DNA reads TGCAGTGCTAGGGGAGCGGGCACAACCTACAATGAGCAGTTCTTC.